The following is a T cell receptor beta chain sequence with its context. Its antigen is not known. After removal of 5 bases from V and 2 bases from J, the junction contained 6 bases not matched to a gene. The CDR3 covers 16 residues. Germline V gene data show CDR1 as DFQATT and CDR2 as SNEGSKA (reference sequence). This sample is drawn from a study of post-analysis software for immune sequencing data. Findings and caveats of the study: For normalized Chao1 diversity, multiple sclerosis patients scored significantly lower than controls did. Patients carried five TRBV segments more frequently than controls did, and TRBV5-6, TRBV5-1 and TRBV20-1 were among them.

Prepared TCR beta cDNA libraries contained unique molecular identifiers. TCRdb re-analysed the PCR reads in MiXCR, keeping a single row per CDR3 protein. The sample records about 540,000 distinct CDR3 sequences, roughly 34% being singletons. The rearrangement links TRBV20-1 to TRBJ2-1; 13 bases fit TRBD2. The sequenced sample was blood. This clonotype was sampled from a girl between 2 and 17 years old with multiple sclerosis. The CDR3 loop is CSAATGTSGAYNEQFF. The CDR3 DNA follows: TGCAGTGCTGCCACCGGGACTAGCGGGGCCTACAATGAGCAGTTCTTC.